The 12 T cell receptor beta chains presented below share a single source sample, sequenced in a study of OX40 agonist ivuxolimab in advanced cancers. Library preparation was by the immunoSEQ multiplex PCR assay. Held by TCRdb, this immuneACCESS table contains in-frame sequences only and omits some clones. Under half of the omission traces to an unresolved V gene where checked; the cause of the rest is unknown. The sample yields around 48,000 clones; nearly 85% were counted once. The leading ten clones occupy over 1% of the sample. The specimen was CD4+ or CD8+ T cells sorted from blood, collected in a trial of the OX40 agonist ivuxolimab. The receptors here all came from an adult with an advanced solid tumor such as melanoma, head and neck, liver or kidney cancer.

The rearrangement uses TRBV5-6 and TRBJ1-6; D is possibly TRBD1 (5 bases). CDR3 length: 16 residues. Trimming stripped 5 bases from V and 2 bases from J, with 14 bases between. Germline CDR1 is SGHDT and CDR2 is YYEEEE. The CDR3 protein is CASSPLGRTYNSPLHF. The CDR3 nucleotides read TGTGCCAGCAGTCCCCTGGGACGAACCTATAATTCACCCCTCCACTTT.

The chain combines TRBV4-1 with TRBJ1-2, with TRBD1 identical over 7 bases. There are 14 residues in the CDR3. CDR1 MGHRA and CDR2 YSYEKL come from the germline V gene. V lost 4 bases to trimming and J lost 2 bases; unmatched junction nucleotides: 4. The CDR3 nucleotides are TGCGCCAGCAGCCGGGACAGCCAAAACTATGGCTACACCTTC. Residues: CASSRDSQNYGYTF.

This chain connects TRBV7-6 to TRBJ1-6; unclear D gene. Trimming took 3 bases from V and 6 from J, leaving 18 bases between them. CDR1 SGHVS and CDR2 FNYEAQ come from the germline V gene. The CDR3 runs 17 residues. The chain's CDR3 is CASSLTDLGRRNSPLHF. The CDR3 region has the DNA TGTGCCAGCAGCTTGACCGACCTCGGGAGGCGTAATTCACCCCTCCACTTT.

This rearrangement joins TRBV29-1 to TRBJ1-1; D unclear. Trimming stripped 5 bases from V and 1 base from J, with 14 bases between. This CDR3 has 14 residues. The germline V gene has CDR1 SQVTM and CDR2 ANQGSEA. The CDR3 nucleotides are TGCAGCGTTTCCCGGGGAAGTGGGAACACTGAAGCTTTCTTT. This translates into CSVSRGSGNTEAFF. Complete variable domain (other parts from reference TRBV29-1 and TRBJ1-1): SAVISQKPSRDICQRGTSLTIQCQVDSQVTMMFWYRQQPGQSLTLIATANQGSEATYESGFVIDKFPISRPNLTFSTLTVSNMSPEDSSIYLCSVSRGSGNTEAFFGQGTRLTVV.

CDR3 in DNA: TGTGCCAGCAGGGGACAGGGGAACTATGGCTACACCTTC. Protein: CASRGQGNYGYTF. The chain couples TRBV6-5 to TRBJ1-2; TRBD1 aligns across 10 bases. Germline trimming cut 6 bases from V and 2 bases from J; bases unmatched to any gene: 0. The CDR3 runs to 13 residues. Per the germline V gene, CDR1 is MNHEY and CDR2 is SVGAGI.

The chain carries TRBV5-4 and TRBJ2-6; perhaps D is TRBD1 or TRBD2 (6 bases each). The CDR3 totals 17 residues. Germline assignment: CDR1 SGHNT and CDR2 YYREEE (reference sequence). Trimming took off 3 bases at V and 1 base at J, with 14 bases between the two ends. CDR3 region: CASSWAGGGSGANVLTF. The CDR3, as DNA: TGTGCCAGCAGCTGGGCCGGAGGGGGGTCTGGGGCCAACGTCCTGACTTTC.

V is TRBV4-1 and J is TRBJ2-1, with 11 bases fitting TRBD2. Trimming removed 4 bases from V and 4 bases from J; junction bases left unmatched: 6. From germline, CDR1 is MGHRA and CDR2 YSYEKL. This CDR3 spans 16 amino acids. The CDR3 sequence is CASSPSGLADYNEQFF. The DNA for the CDR3 is TGCGCCAGCAGCCCCTCGGGACTAGCGGATTACAATGAGCAGTTCTTC.

The rearrangement uses TRBV5-1 and TRBJ1-1; no reliable D call. The CDR3 loop spans 13 amino acids. Trimming took off 6 bases at V and 0 bases at J, with 9 bases between the two ends. CDR1 is SGHRS, CDR2 YFSETQ, per germline. CDR3 sequence reads: CASTRGVNTEAFF. The CDR3 coding sequence is TGCGCCAGCACCCGAGGCGTGAACACTGAAGCTTTCTTT.

The genes are TRBV7-9 and TRBJ2-2; D is perhaps TRBD2 (5 bases). V gave up 2 bases and J gave up 6 bases, with 7 bases separating them. Germline CDR1 SEHNR, CDR2 FQNEAQ (reference sequence). CDR3 length: 13 residues. CDR3 coding DNA: TGTGCCAGCAGCTTATTCGGGGCCGGGGAGCTGTTTTTT. Protein product: CASSLFGAGELFF. Using reference TRBV7-9 and TRBJ2-2 for the parts outside the CDR3, the full variable domain is DTGVSQNPRHKITKRGQNVTFRCDPISEHNRLYWYRQTLGQGPEFLTYFQNEAQLEKSRLLSDRFSAERPKGSFSTLEIQRTEQGDSAMYLCASSLFGAGELFFGEGSRLTVL.

The V call is TRBV7-5, the J call TRBJ1-6; the table's D call, TRBD1, has no DNA check behind it. TRBV7-5 is tagged as a pseudogene. There are 18 residues in the CDR3. The CDR3: CVRSRLRWTGIFNSPLHF. The CDR3 region has the DNA TGTGTCAGAAGCAGACTCCGTTGGACAGGGATATTTAATTCACCCCTCCACTTT.

V usage is TRBV7-2 and J usage is TRBJ2-7, with 7 nucleotides matching TRBD1. The CDR3 extends over 14 amino acids. In germline, CDR1 is SGHTA, CDR2 FQGNSA. V lost 7 bases to trimming and J lost 7 bases; unmatched junction nucleotides: 13. CDR3 region: CASTERTGPREQYF. CDR3 nucleotide sequence: TGTGCCAGCACCGAAAGGACAGGCCCCAGGGAGCAGTACTTC. Full variable domain (rest looked up from reference TRBV7-2 and TRBJ2-7): GAGVSQSPSNKVTEKGKDVELRCDPISGHTALYWYRQSLGQGLEFLIYFQGNSAPDKSGLPSDRFSAERTGGSVSTLTIQRTQQEDSAVYLCASTERTGPREQYFGPGTRLTVT.

The rearrangement links TRBV7-2 to TRBJ1-5; no clear D. CDR3 length: 15 residues. Germline-derived CDR1 and CDR2 are SGHTA and FQGNSA. Trimming took off 5 bases at V and 4 bases at J, with 15 bases between the two ends. This CDR3 reads CASSPWGATNQPQHF. The CDR3 nucleotides are TGTGCCAGCAGCCCCTGGGGAGCTACTAATCAGCCCCAGCATTTT.